The TCR beta chain under discussion was sequenced for a study of blood T cells in healthy people across ages. Combining a sample-barcoded 5' primer with a J-beta primer mix, a second PCR ran for 7 to 11 cycles. TCRdb itself ran the 5' RACE reads through MiXCR, one entry per CDR3 protein. The sample carries over a million distinct CDR3 sequences, 45% to 70% recorded once. The germline V and J ends were trimmed by 1 base and 5 bases, with 14 bases remaining between them. The V gene's germline CDR1 is SQVTM and CDR2 ANQGSEA. The CDR3 is 15 residues long. The receptor's source is a man aged 18-30 years in good health. The sample was blood. This chain connects TRBV29-1 to TRBJ2-2; unclear D gene. The CDR3 DNA sequence: TGCAGCGTTGAAGCGGGCGGAATTGGGACCGGGGAGCTGTTTTTT. Its protein is CSVEAGGIGTGELFF.